This TCR beta chain came from a study of T cell changes during pregnancy in multiple sclerosis. CDR1 is SGHNT, CDR2 YYREEE, per germline (reference sequence). Trimming removed 4 bases from V and 3 bases from J, with 13 bases in between. The CDR3 covers 14 residues. TCRdb's copy holds only in-frame clones and misses some; the assay was immunoSEQ multiplex PCR. The data contain roughly 28,000 clones, roughly 91% of them singletons. The starting material was CD4+ T cells from peripheral blood mononuclear cells, obtained in the first trimester of pregnancy. The chain has TRBV5-4 and TRBJ1-1; tentative D call: TRBD1 (6 bases). This clonotype originated in a female donor in good health, enrolled as a control in a pregnancy study. The CDR3 region is CASSLRTADTEAFF. The CDR3 nucleotides read TGTGCCAGCAGCCTTAGGACAGCTGACACTGAAGCTTTCTTT. Full variable domain (rest looked up from reference TRBV5-4 and TRBJ1-1): ETGVTQSPTHLIKTRGQQVTLRCSSQSGHNTVSWYQQALGQGPQFIFQYYREEENGRGNFPPRFSGLQFPNYSSELNVNALELDDSALYLCASSLRTADTEAFFGQGTRLTVV.